This T cell receptor (beta chain) came from a study of T cells in Graves' hyperthyroidism and ophthalmopathy. Amplification of TCR beta CDR3 regions was performed using RNA transcripts as template. During a first-round RT-PCR of the TCR CDR3, the HTBI primer set was used. TCRdb re-analysed the multiplex PCR reads in MiXCR, keeping a single row per CDR3 protein. The sample yields 250,000 to 350,000 distinct CDR3 sequences, around 22% seen once. The sample holds a few counts of this clonotype. Germline V CDR1 and CDR2: MGHRA, YSYEKL. The CDR3 is made up of 16 amino acids. V shed 5 bases, J shed 4 bases, and the junction held 9 bases outside the gene matches.

Sample: blood. The rearrangement joins TRBV4-1 to TRBJ2-3, with 10 nucleotides matching TRBD1. This clonotype was sampled from a man aged 30 to 45 with Graves' ophthalmopathy. CDR3 coding DNA: TGCGCCAGCAGCAACTTTGGGACAGGGGTCGCAGATACGCAGTATTTT. Its translation: CASSNFGTGVADTQYF.